The rows below give T cell receptor beta chains drawn from one sample of a study of identifying expanded T cells in peripheral blood. The table came from immunoSEQ multiplex PCR; TCRdb's copy has only in-frame clones and leaves some out. Among 90,000 or so clones, 88% were seen once, and the ten largest hold 15% to 20%. Sequences were obtained from blood. The receptor set was obtained from a person between 18 and 75 years old in good health. The CDR3 runs from the conserved cysteine through the conserved F or W. A D gene is named only where the DNA matches it firmly. Clone size is shown for a subset of rows, as once, few, many or a class of expanded clone.

cdr3_nt cdr3_aa clone_size d_call j_call v_call
TGCGCCAGCAGCCAAGATTGGGGGATCAATCAGCCCCAGCATTTT CASSQDWGINQPQHF NA NA TRBJ1-5 TRBV4-3
TGCAGCGTTGGGCTGGGGAACTATGGCTACACCTTC CSVGLGNYGYTF NA NA TRBJ1-2 TRBV29-1
TGTGCCAGTAGTACCCGCCTCAGTGAAAAACTGTTTTTT CASSTRLSEKLFF NA NA TRBJ1-4 TRBV19
TGTGCCAGCAGTCACGGGACGGATAGCAATCAGCCCCAGCATTTT CASSHGTDSNQPQHF NA NA TRBJ1-5 TRBV5-6
TGTGCCAGTAGTTGGGGGACCCGGGCAGATACGCAGTATTTT CASSWGTRADTQYF NA NA TRBJ2-3 TRBV19
TGTGCCAGCAGCTCGCCAGGGATAGGTTCACCCCTCCACTTT CASSSPGIGSPLHF NA NA TRBJ1-6 TRBV7-9
TGTGCCAGCAGCTTTCCCGAGGTAGACTCCTACGAGCAGTACTTC CASSFPEVDSYEQYF NA NA TRBJ2-7 TRBV7-8
TGTGCCAGCAGCTTAAAGGCCGTCGTTAACTATGGCTACACCTTC CASSLKAVVNYGYTF once NA TRBJ1-2 TRBV7-9
TGTGCCAGCAGCTCCTCAGGGGGCTGGGGCACTGAAGCTTTCTTT CASSSSGGWGTEAFF NA TRBD1 TRBJ1-1 TRBV5-4
TGTGCCAGCGGTACCACGGGGAGCTCCTACGAGCAGTACTTC CASGTTGSSYEQYF NA NA TRBJ2-7 TRBV7-9
TGTGCCAGCAGTGAAGGTTTAGGGGGGGCTGGCTACACCTTC CASSEGLGGAGYTF NA NA TRBJ1-2 TRBV2
TGTGCCAGCAGCCGAAACGGGGGGAATTCACCCCTCCACTTT CASSRNGGNSPLHF NA NA TRBJ1-6 TRBV6-5
TGCGCCAGCAAGGACAGACAAAATAATTCACCCCTCCACTTT CASKDRQNNSPLHF NA NA TRBJ1-6 TRBV4-3
TGTGCCAGCAGCCATCAGGGGTGGGACACTGAAGCTTTCTTT CASSHQGWDTEAFF once NA TRBJ1-1 TRBV7-2
TGTGCCAGCAGTTACGGCGGGGGGGCCTACGAGCAGTACTTC CASSYGGGAYEQYF NA TRBD2 TRBJ2-7 TRBV6-5
TGTGCCAGCAGTATCACAAACAGGGGTGGCTACACCTTC CASSITNRGGYTF NA TRBD1 TRBJ1-2 TRBV28
TGCGCCAGCAGCCAAGTGCTGGGGACTAGCGGGGGGACAGACACAGATACGCAGTATTTT CASSQVLGTSGGTDTDTQYF NA TRBD2 TRBJ2-3 TRBV4-1
TGTGCCAGCAGCTCAGGATATGGCTACACCTTC CASSSGYGYTF once NA TRBJ1-2 TRBV5-6
TGTGCCAGCAGTTTGTCAGGGGGCTATGGCTACACCTTC CASSLSGGYGYTF NA TRBD1 TRBJ1-2 TRBV27
TGTGCCAGCAGTGAATCTACAATAGGCCCGAGTGATGGCTACACCTTC CASSESTIGPSDGYTF NA NA TRBJ1-2 TRBV25-1
TGTGCCGGTAGATGCGAGCAGTACTTC CAGRCEQYF NA NA TRBJ2-7 TRBV6-7
TGTGCCAGCAGCTGGGACGGGGGTTCCTACAATGAGCAGTTCTTC CASSWDGGSYNEQFF NA NA TRBJ2-1 TRBV7-9
TGTGCCAGCAGCCCAGGACAGGGAACTCTGGAGACCCAGTACTTC CASSPGQGTLETQYF NA TRBD1 TRBJ2-5 TRBV7-2
TGTGCCAGCAGCCCCGGGGGGACAGGGGCCCACGAGCAGTACTTC CASSPGGTGAHEQYF NA TRBD1 TRBJ2-7 TRBV5-4
TGTGCCTGGATGCGGGGGGGCGTCTCCTACGAGCAGTACTTC CAWMRGGVSYEQYF NA TRBD2 TRBJ2-7 TRBV30
TGTGCCAGCAGCTCACGGACTAAACTAAGCACAGATACGCAGTATTTT CASSSRTKLSTDTQYF NA NA TRBJ2-3 TRBV13
TGTGCCAGCAGCCCATCCTTTTATAATTCACCCCTCCACTTT CASSPSFYNSPLHF NA NA TRBJ1-6 TRBV7-2
TGTGCCAGCAGCCCCCGGGCGACCACAGATACGCAGTATTTT CASSPRATTDTQYF once NA TRBJ2-3 TRBV11-2
TGTGCCAGTAGTATGGGAAACAGAAACTATGGCTACACCTTC CASSMGNRNYGYTF NA NA TRBJ1-2 TRBV19
TGTGCCAGCAGTCCGGGGTTGCTCAATGAGCAGTTCTTC CASSPGLLNEQFF NA NA TRBJ2-1 TRBV7-9
TGTGCCAGCAGCGCCGGGACAGAGCAGTTCTTC CASSAGTEQFF NA NA TRBJ2-1 TRBV9
TGTGCCAGCAGTATTATGAGCACAGATACGCAGTATTTT CASSIMSTDTQYF NA NA TRBJ2-3 TRBV7-9
TGTGCCAGCGAGGGACAGGGGGCATATGAAGCTTTCTTT CASEGQGAYEAFF NA TRBD1 TRBJ1-1 TRBV2
TGCGCCAGCAGCCAAGGAAGGGGCCCCTATGGCTACACCTTC CASSQGRGPYGYTF NA NA TRBJ1-2 TRBV4-3
TGCAGCGTTGAAGCCAGGCAGGGGGCGCTCTTGAGTACAGATACGCAGTATTTT CSVEARQGALLSTDTQYF NA TRBD1 TRBJ2-3 TRBV29-1
TGCAGCGGTAGACAGGGTAGCACAGATACGCAGTATTTT CSGRQGSTDTQYF NA TRBD1 TRBJ2-3 TRBV29-1
TGTGCCAGCAGTGGTCTCCAAGGGAACACCGGGGAGCTGTTTTTT CASSGLQGNTGELFF NA NA TRBJ2-2 TRBV2
TGTGCCTGGAGTCCAAACAGAGGGACCTACCAAGAGGGTTTCTTT CAWSPNRGTYQEGFF NA NA TRBJ1-1 TRBV30
TGTGCCAGCAGCGTAGAAGGGGGCTATAATTCACCCCTCCACTTT CASSVEGGYNSPLHF NA NA TRBJ1-6 TRBV9
TGCAGCGTTGAAGATACCAGGGGGGATGTTACCGGGGAGCTGTTTTTT CSVEDTRGDVTGELFF NA NA TRBJ2-2 TRBV29-1
TGTGCCAGCAGCTTAGTAGGTCAGCCCCAGCATTTT CASSLVGQPQHF NA NA TRBJ1-5 TRBV7-9
TGCGCCAGCACCGACCTCACACGGGGGATCTACGAGCAGTACTTC CASTDLTRGIYEQYF NA NA TRBJ2-7 TRBV5-1
TGTGCCAGCAGCCCGGGACAGGGAGGTACCTGGGGGGTACATGGCTACACCTTC CASSPGQGGTWGVHGYTF NA TRBD1 TRBJ1-2 TRBV5-6
TGCGCCAGCAGCCAAGGGGGCGGGGGGGCTGGAGAGACCCAGTACTTC CASSQGGGGAGETQYF NA TRBD2 TRBJ2-5 TRBV4-3
TGTGCCAGCAGTCCCCCGGGACAGGCGGTTTGGAGCTACACCTTC CASSPPGQAVWSYTF NA TRBD1 TRBJ1-2 TRBV28
TGTGCCAGTGGGGGACAGCCCCAAGAGACCCAGTACTTC CASGGQPQETQYF NA TRBD1 TRBJ2-5 TRBV7-2
TGTGCCAGCAGCCGCGGACAGGCGCTTAACTATGGCTACACCTTC CASSRGQALNYGYTF NA TRBD1 TRBJ1-2 TRBV5-5
TGTGCCAGTAGGTGGGCGGGTGGCTACACCTTC CASRWAGGYTF NA NA TRBJ1-2 TRBV19
TGTGCCAGCAGACCCTCCGCGACCTACGAGCAGTACTTC CASRPSATYEQYF NA NA TRBJ2-7 TRBV28
TGCAGCGTCGGACCTTACTCAAGGGGTCGCCCCATAGAGTTCCACAATGAGCAGTTCTTC CSVGPYSRGRPIEFHNEQFF NA NA TRBJ2-1 TRBV29-1
TGTGCCACCGGGCGGGCCTCGGGCACAGATACGCAGTATTTT CATGRASGTDTQYF NA NA TRBJ2-3 TRBV19
TGTGCCAGCAGCGTAGCCGGGGGAGACTACGAGCAGTACTTC CASSVAGGDYEQYF NA NA TRBJ2-7 TRBV9
TGTGCCGGGACAGGCTACAATGAGCAGTTCTTC CAGTGYNEQFF NA TRBD1 TRBJ2-1 TRBV30
TGTGCCAGCAGCCGTGACAGAGCAAGCGAAAAACTGTTTTTT CASSRDRASEKLFF NA NA TRBJ1-4 TRBV7-9
TGTGCCAGCAGTGCTAGCAATCAGCCCCAGCATTTT CASSASNQPQHF NA NA TRBJ1-5 TRBV2